What follows are 14 T cell receptor beta chains derived from one specimen sequenced in a study of Tregs in tolerant kidney transplant recipients. The nonmyeloablative bone marrow transplants came from related graft donors, with transient mixed chimerism. The method was immunoSEQ multiplex PCR; TCRdb's version includes in-frame clones alone and lacks a portion of them. This sample's table has around 13,000 clones. This material consisted of CD8+ T cells from blood (PBMCs), taken 6 months after the transplant. The receptor set was obtained from a human patient who received a combined kidney and bone marrow transplant. A share of the T cells may be of graft donor origin.

A word on this clone: The DNA ends 3 residues before the CDR3 does, and the rest of the CDR3 is filled in from the germline J gene. V usage is TRBV7-8 and J usage is TRBJ2-1; 10 bases match TRBD2. The CDR3 covers 15 residues. CDR1 SGHVS and CDR2 FQNEAQ come from the germline V gene. After removal of 3 bases from V and 3 bases from J, the junction contained 2 bases not matched to a gene. CDR3 protein: CASSLGLASYNEQFF. The DNA read from the CDR3 is TGTGCCAGCAGCTTGGGACTAGCGAGCTACAATGAG.

About this clone itself: The CDR3 end is not reached by the read, which stops 3 residues before it; the germline J gene fills it in. The V gene is TRBV7-9, the J gene TRBJ1-2; the D gene is possibly TRBD1 (6 bases). In germline, CDR1 is SEHNR, CDR2 FQNEAQ (reference sequence). The CDR3 loop spans 14 amino acids. The CDR3 loop is CASSQSDSSYDYTF. Incomplete CDR3 DNA: TGTGCCAGCAGCCAATCGGACAGCTCCTACGAC.

Details on this clone: The read terminates 3 residues before the CDR3 end, so the remaining end is supplied by the germline J gene. The gene calls are TRBV5-1 and TRBJ2-5; 13 positions agree with TRBD2. Germline assignment: CDR1 SGHRS and CDR2 YFSETQ. CDR3 length: 16 amino acids. V was clipped by 4 bases and J by 4 bases; unmatched bases: 7. The sequenced part of the CDR3 DNA is TGCGCCAGCAGCCTCGGACTAGCGGGAGTTGGAGAGACC. Translated, it gives CASSLGLAGVGET. The complete CDR3 reads CASSLGLAGVGETQYF.

As to this clone: The CDR3 end lies 3 residues beyond the end of the read and is filled in from the germline J gene. The chain couples TRBV6-2 or TRBV6-3 to TRBJ2-1, with D possibly called TRBD1 or TRBD2 (5 bases each). The CDR3 consists of 16 residues. V was clipped by 0 bases and J by 5 bases, with 14 bases between them. Looked up from germline, CDR1 is MNHEY and CDR2 is SVGEGT. CDR3 loop: CASSYSRGTRHNEQFF. CDR3 bases read: TGTGCCAGCAGTTACTCGAGGGGTACACGGCACAATGAG.

A note on this clone: Read data end 3 residues before the CDR3 end; the end is taken from the germline J gene. The rearrangement links TRBV4-1 to TRBJ1-1, with a possible D match to TRBD1 (6 bases). The CDR3 sequence is 13 residues long. Per germline, CDR1 MGHRA and CDR2 YSYEKL. V dropped 1 base and J dropped 6 bases, with 9 bases sitting between them. CDR3 region: CASSQVGAAEAFF. The sequenced part of the CDR3 DNA is TGCGCCAGCAGCCAAGTGGGGGCTGCTGAA.

The CDR3 sequence: CASSPDRAQETQYF. The CDR3 DNA, read in part, is TGTGCCAGCTCACCAGACAGGGCGCAAGAGACG. The chain carries TRBV18 and TRBJ2-3; TRBD1 aligns across 7 bases. The read gets to within 3 residues of the CDR3 end, and the germline J gene fills in the rest. This CDR3 region has 14 residues. Germline-derived CDR1 and CDR2 are KGHSH and LQKENI. The full variable domain, rest sourced from reference TRBV18 and TRBJ2-3, is NAGVMQNPRHLVRRRGQEARLRCSPMKGHSHVYWYRQLPEEGLKFMVYLQKENIIDESGMPKERFSAEFPKEGPSILRIQQVVRGDSAAYFCASSPDRAQETQYFGPGTRLTVL.

As to this clone: The read is 3 residues too short to cover the CDR3 end, so that end is filled in from the germline J gene. This chain joins TRBV5-6 and TRBJ1-3; no clear D gene. Trimming removed 2 bases from V and 3 bases from J, with 9 bases in between. In germline, CDR1 is SGHDT, CDR2 YYEEEE. The CDR3 has 14 residues. CDR3 in amino acids: CASSFQGGGNTIYF. The covered CDR3 bases are TGTGCCAGCAGCTTTCAAGGTGGTGGAAACACC.

In regard to this clone: The missing CDR3 end, 3 residues past where the read stops, is filled in from the germline J gene. J is TRBJ2-3 and V is TRBV20-1, with a weak D call TRBD1 (5 bases). The V end lost 6 bases, the J end lost 1 base, and 14 bases lay between the germline ends. Per the germline V gene, CDR1 is DFQATT and CDR2 is SNEGSKA (reference sequence). This CDR3 is built from 14 residues. CDR3 residues: CSARDGGGTDTQYF. The sequenced part of the CDR3 DNA is TGCAGTGCCAGGGATGGTGGGGGCACAGATACG.

About this clone itself: The read halts 3 residues ahead of the CDR3 end, with the missing end drawn from the germline J gene. The V and J genes are TRBV5-3 and TRBJ2-2; a possible D gene is TRBD2 (6 bases). TRBV5-3 is labeled an ORF, and its function is uncertain. The CDR3 runs to 18 residues. The part of the CDR3 DNA that was read is TGTGCCAGAAGCTTATTTCCGGGACTGCAGGACGGGGCCAACGTG. It encodes CARSLFPGLQDGANV. The CDR3, in full, reads CARSLFPGLQDGANVLFF.

With regard to this clone: Read coverage stops 3 residues before the CDR3 terminus; the germline J gene supplies the remainder. The gene calls are TRBV7-9 and TRBJ1-2; possibly TRBD1 for D (6 bases). The CDR3 has 15 residues. Trimming took off 5 bases at V and 2 bases at J, with 15 bases between the two ends. Germline CDR1 is SEHNR and CDR2 is FQNEAQ (reference sequence). The CDR3 sequence: CASSDQGLPNYGYTF. Partial CDR3 DNA: TGTGCCAGCAGCGATCAGGGGTTGCCCAACTATGGC.

A word on this clone: Sequencing ends 3 residues short of the CDR3 end; the germline J gene provides the rest. The chain employs TRBV11-2 and TRBJ2-1; D call uncertain. Germline CDR1 is SGHAT and CDR2 is FQNNGV. This CDR3 is 11 amino acids long. The V end lost 2 bases, the J end lost 8 bases, and 4 bases lay between the germline ends. CDR3: CASSLLDEQFF. The CDR3 DNA, read in part, is TGTGCCAGCAGCTTACTCGATGAG.

For this clone: The CDR3 is cut off 3 residues early in the read; its end comes from the germline J gene. This chain uses TRBV19 with TRBJ2-7; D unresolved. The germline V gene encodes CDR1 LNHDA and CDR2 SQIVND (reference sequence). V lost 6 bases, J lost 2 bases, and 14 bases lay in between. The CDR3 is 14 residues long. The CDR3 region is CASSHVGPTYEQYF. CDR3 DNA (partial): TGTGCCAGTAGCCATGTAGGGCCTACCTACGAG.

A note on this clone: The read ends 3 residues early relative to the CDR3; the germline J gene fills the gap. This chain joins TRBV19 and TRBJ1-1; 12 bases match TRBD1. This CDR3 is built from 16 residues. V was clipped by 5 bases and J by 6 bases; unmatched bases: 10. Per germline, CDR1 LNHDA and CDR2 SQIVND (reference sequence). The CDR3 is CASSPFGTGGFAEAFF. Incomplete CDR3 DNA: TGTGCCAGTAGTCCTTTCGGGACAGGGGGCTTCGCTGAA.

Regarding this clone: From the germline J gene comes the end of the CDR3, since the read stops 3 residues before it. The chain couples TRBV6-2 or TRBV6-3 to TRBJ2-7; the D gene is possibly TRBD2 (6 bases). The V and J ends lost 4 bases and 6 bases respectively, with 16 bases between them. Germline V gene data show CDR1 as MNHEY and CDR2 as SVGEGT. The CDR3 has 14 residues. CDR3 bases read: TGTGCCAGCAGTTCCCTGGGACTTGGAATCGAG. Translation: CASSSLGLGIE. The entire CDR3 is CASSSLGLGIEQYF.